This T cell receptor beta chain was sequenced in a study of blood T cell repertoires in COVID-19. Study as a whole: The study drew acute and convalescent COVID-19 samples from the United States, Italy and Spain. PBMCs, B-cell-depleted T cells, or T cells were the source of the cDNA or gDNA that made up the material.

It was during active infection that Seattle patients were enrolled and then longitudinally followed. V lost 8 bases to trimming and J lost 2 bases, with 13 bases between them. CDR1 and CDR2 from the germline V gene are LGHDT and YNNKEL (reference sequence). This CDR3 is built from 13 residues. Authors' processing steps: Using reference gene primer amplification, nucleated cell counts were estimated. Clones were read by immunoSEQ multiplex PCR, and TCRdb kept only the in-frame ones, dropping some. D and trimming were read from the DNA, whereas the V and J calls and clone size are those reported in that table. The table records under 400,000 clones, 89% of them present only once.

Sequences were obtained from peripheral blood. The sequence was obtained from a woman aged 60-75 years with COVID-19, enrolled during active disease. The chain recombines TRBV3-1 (or the pseudogene TRBV3-2) with TRBJ2-7, with a tentative D call TRBD1 (5 bases). CDR3 nucleotide sequence: TGTGCCAGCGCTATCACAGGAACCTACGAGCAGTACTTC. Translating gives CASAITGTYEQYF.